The subject of this entry is one T cell receptor beta chain. This CDR3 region has 16 residues. Trimming at V came to 3 bases and at J to 3 bases, leaving 9 bases not matched to a gene. The germline V gene has CDR1 SGDLS and CDR2 YYNGEE. Assay used: immunoSEQ multiplex PCR; TCRdb lists only in-frame clones, some missing. Among about 71,000 clones listed, roughly four fifths were seen once. This entry comes from a study of blood T cell repertoires in COVID-19. V is TRBV9 and J is TRBJ2-1, with 7 bases identical to TRBD1. Specimen: peripheral blood. The receptor comes from a man aged 25 to 40 with COVID-19, enrolled during active disease. CDR3 coding DNA: TGTGCCAGCAGCGCCACAGGGGATCCCAACTACAATGAGCAGTTCTTC. This encodes CASSATGDPNYNEQFF.